Shown below are 24 T cell receptor beta chains from a single sample sequenced in a study of cytomegalovirus exposure and HLA in healthy donors. PCR involved 60 Vbeta and 13 Jbeta primers. Generated by immunoSEQ multiplex PCR, the TCRdb table keeps only in-frame clones and is missing some. The repertoire consists of 100,000 to 150,000 clones, with 80% occurring once and the leading ten covering approximately 8.4%. The material sequenced was PBMCs. These receptor sequences come from a man aged 25-45 years in good health and CMV-seropositive.

The rearrangement joins TRBV2 to TRBJ2-3, with 9 bases aligning to TRBD2. CDR1 is SNHLY, CDR2 FYNNEI, per germline. CDR3 size: 14 residues. Losses at the gene ends were 6 bases for V and 2 bases for J; bases not matched to a gene: 3. The CDR3 region has the DNA TGTGCCAGCAGCCTAGCGGGACTCACAGATACGCAGTATTTT. Translation gives CASSLAGLTDTQYF.

V gene TRBV5-6 combines with J gene TRBJ1-3; tentative D call: TRBD1 (5 bases). Trimming left V 0 bases short and J 3 bases short, with 10 bases between. CDR1 SGHDT and CDR2 YYEEEE come from the germline V gene. This CDR3 contains 15 residues. This CDR3 is CASSLAGGGGNTIYF. The CDR3 DNA reads as TGTGCCAGCAGCTTGGCCGGGGGTGGTGGAAACACCATATATTTT.

In this sample, this clone turned up a few times. At the DNA level, this CDR3 is encoded by other sequences in the same sample as well. V usage is TRBV6-4 and J usage is TRBJ1-1; D is unresolved. Germline V lookup: CDR1 MRHNA, CDR2 SNTAGT. The CDR3 extends over 14 amino acids. Trimming cost V 2 bases and J 4 bases, with 11 bases left between them. The CDR3 region has the DNA TGTGCCAGCAGTGACAGCGACCGGGGCACTGAAGCTTTCTTT. Translated, it gives CASSDSDRGTEAFF.

In the case of this clone: Within the sample, other DNA sequences also encode this same CDR3. The chain couples TRBV19 to TRBJ1-5; D ambiguous. V was clipped by 2 bases and J by 3 bases, with 2 bases between them. Per germline, CDR1 LNHDA and CDR2 SQIVND (reference sequence). The CDR3 is 12 amino acids. The CDR3 coding sequence is TGTGCCAGTAGTATACTCAATCAGCCCCAGCATTTT. Translated, it gives CASSILNQPQHF.

The chain combines TRBV7-6 with TRBJ2-5; D may be TRBD1 (5 bases). Germline CDR1 is SGHVS and CDR2 is FNYEAQ. The CDR3 is 15 residues long. V was clipped by 6 bases and J by 6 bases, with 20 bases between them. The CDR3 loop reads CASSMGQGVEKTQYF. CDR3 DNA: TGTGCCAGCAGTATGGGCCAGGGCGTGGAAAAGACCCAGTACTTC.

The table lists this clone with a few counts. The rearrangement uses TRBV30 and TRBJ2-7; 7 bases match TRBD1. This CDR3 comprises 12 residues. With 6 bases clipped from V and 4 bases from J, the junction kept 6 bases outside the gene matches. Germline V gives CDR1 GTSNPN, CDR2 SVGIG (reference sequence). CDR3 in DNA: TGTGCCTGCGTGGGACAGAGTTACGAGCAGTACTTC. It specifies CACVGQSYEQYF.

The V gene is TRBV19, the J gene TRBJ1-1; D call uncertain. Germline V gives CDR1 LNHDA, CDR2 SQIVND (reference sequence). With 5 bases removed from V and 8 bases from J, the gap between germline ends came to 12 bases. The CDR3 is 12 amino acids. In DNA, the CDR3 is TGTGCCAGTAGTTATCCCGCCAGGGAAGCTTTCTTT. Its protein product is CASSYPAREAFF.

The rearrangement uses TRBV7-3 and TRBJ2-3, with unresolved D. The V end lost 6 bases, the J end lost 1 base, and 17 bases lay between the germline ends. Per germline, CDR1 SGHTA and CDR2 FQGTGA. The CDR3 has 16 residues. CDR3 loop: CASSLGAGTGTDTQYF. The CDR3 DNA reads as TGTGCCAGCAGTTTAGGCGCAGGAACGGGCACAGATACGCAGTATTTT.

This clone has just one count. The rearrangement uses TRBV6-6 and TRBJ1-5, with a tentative D call TRBD1 (5 bases). CDR1 MNHNY and CDR2 SVGAGI come from the germline V gene (reference sequence). Trimming took off 8 bases at V and 3 bases at J, with 14 bases between the two ends. The CDR3 extends over 14 amino acids. The CDR3 DNA sequence: TGTGCCAGCGGGGCGGGGGGGACCAATCAGCCCCAGCATTTT. Protein: CASGAGGTNQPQHF.

The rearrangement links TRBV5-1 to TRBJ1-6, with 8 bases lining up with TRBD1. The V segment lost 0 bases and the J segment 8 bases; nucleotides outside the gene matches: 7. This CDR3 spans 16 amino acids. Looked up from germline, CDR1 is SGHRS and CDR2 is YFSETQ. The CDR3: CASSLAETGGYSPLHF. Written as DNA, the CDR3 is TGCGCCAGCAGCTTGGCCGAAACAGGGGGATATTCACCCCTCCACTTT. Full variable domain (remainder filled in from reference TRBV5-1 and TRBJ1-6): KAGVTQTPRYLIKTRGQQVTLSCSPISGHRSVSWYQQTPGQGLQFLFEYFSETQRNKGNFPGRFSGRQFSNSRSEMNVSTLELGDSALYLCASSLAETGGYSPLHFGNGTRLTVT.

The chain uses TRBV14 and TRBJ1-6, with D unresolved. The germline V gene has CDR1 SGHDN and CDR2 FVKESK. The CDR3 extends over 15 amino acids. Trimming stripped 3 bases from V and 7 bases from J, with 13 bases between. The DNA of the CDR3 is TGTGCCAGCAGCCACGGAGGGAGCGGGAATTCACCCCTCCACTTT. It is translated as CASSHGGSGNSPLHF. Variable domain in full (rest from reference TRBV14 and TRBJ1-6): EAGVTQFPSHSVIEKGQTVTLRCDPISGHDNLYWYRRVMGKEIKFLLHFVKESKQDESGMPNNRFLAERTGGTYSTLKVQPAELEDSGVYFCASSHGGSGNSPLHFGNGTRLTVT.

A note on this clone: One junction end disagrees with the germline gene, perhaps due to a read error. The chain employs TRBV7-9 and TRBJ2-6, with a weak D call TRBD1 (5 bases). CDR1 SEHNR and CDR2 FQNEAQ come from the germline V gene (reference sequence). The CDR3 has 15 residues. The DNA for the CDR3 is TGTTCCAGTAAGATACAGGTCTCTGGGGCCAACGTCCTGACTTTC. Translation gives CSSKIQVSGANVLTF.

This chain connects TRBV18 to TRBJ1-6, with D possibly being TRBD1 (5 bases). Germline loops: CDR1 KGHSH, CDR2 LQKENI. V lost 4 bases and J 7 bases, leaving 17 bases between the germline ends. CDR3 length equals 16 residues. CDR3 in DNA: TGTGCCAGCTCACTCGCCCGGGACTTAGGGAATTCACCCCTCCACTTT. Its translation is CASSLARDLGNSPLHF.

The V and J genes are TRBV21-1 and TRBJ2-1; the table's D call TRBD2 went unverified against the DNA. TRBV21-1 is a documented pseudogene. The CDR3 loop spans 11 amino acids. The CDR3 region has the DNA TGTGCCAGCAGCAATCGGGAGAAGCAGTTCTTC. Protein product: CASSNREKQFF.

This clone was picked up a small number of times. This CDR3 reads CAWRQGDYGYTF. The CDR3 coding sequence is TGTGCCTGGAGGCAGGGGGACTATGGCTACACCTTC. This chain joins TRBV30 and TRBJ1-2; 7 bases fit TRBD1. Trimming removed 3 bases from V and 3 bases from J; junction bases left unmatched: 1. Germline V gives CDR1 GTSNPN, CDR2 SVGIG (reference sequence). This CDR3 region has 12 residues.

The gene calls are TRBV7-8 and TRBJ1-4, with no clear D. The CDR3 runs to 15 residues. Trimming took 0 bases from V and 2 from J, leaving 7 bases between them. Germline V CDR1 and CDR2: SGHVS, FQNEAQ. The CDR3 DNA is TGTGCCAGCAGCTTAGCGACACCTACTAATGAAAAACTGTTTTTT. Translation: CASSLATPTNEKLFF.

The rearrangement joins TRBV28 to TRBJ2-3, with 7 positions matching TRBD2. The CDR3 runs to 18 residues. V lost 2 bases, J lost 1 base, and 12 bases stayed unmatched. Germline CDR1 MDHEN, CDR2 SYDVKM. The CDR3 protein is CASSLRLMSSGGTDTQYF. The CDR3 coding sequence is TGTGCCAGCAGTTTAAGGCTTATGTCTAGCGGAGGCACAGATACGCAGTATTTT.

The chain has TRBV5-1 and TRBJ1-3; TRBD1 might be the D (5 bases). V was clipped by 4 bases and J by 8 bases, with 16 bases between them. Germline V gene data show CDR1 as SGHRS and CDR2 as YFSETQ. CDR3 length: 14 amino acids. CDR3 in DNA: TGCGCCAGCAGCACCAAGGGGCCAGGCGACACCATATATTTT. This encodes CASSTKGPGDTIYF.

The V and J genes are TRBV19 and TRBJ2-3; TRBD1 aligns across 10 bases. CDR3 size: 15 residues. Germline V gene lookup returns CDR1 LNHDA and CDR2 SQIVND (reference sequence). Germline trimming cut 4 bases from V and 0 bases from J; bases unmatched to any gene: 1. The CDR3 DNA sequence: TGTGCCAGTAGTAGGGACAGGGGAAGCACAGATACGCAGTATTTT. It encodes CASSRDRGSTDTQYF.

The chain uses TRBV5-1 and TRBJ1-6, with TRBD1 matching 8 bases. Looked up from germline, CDR1 is SGHRS and CDR2 is YFSETQ. Trimming removed 4 bases from V and 8 bases from J; junction bases left unmatched: 11. This CDR3 is 16 amino acids long. The CDR3 nucleotides read TGCGCCAGCAGCAATCGGACAGGGAGGACCCATTCACCCCTCCACTTT. Amino acid sequence: CASSNRTGRTHSPLHF.

The rearrangement uses TRBV6-1 and TRBJ1-6; D remains unclear. V shed 0 bases and J shed 13 bases, with 10 bases lying between them. Per germline, CDR1 MNHNS and CDR2 SASEGT. This CDR3 has 13 amino acids. CDR3 sequence (DNA): TGTGCCAGCAGTGAAGCGGAGGTCGCGCCCCTCCACTTT. Protein product: CASSEAEVAPLHF.

The rearrangement links TRBV27 to TRBJ1-2; D may be TRBD1 (6 bases). Germline assignment: CDR1 MNHEY and CDR2 SMNVEV (reference sequence). This CDR3 is 14 amino acids long. V was pared by 0 bases and J by 2 bases, with 7 bases between. The CDR3 reads CASSLSRGNYGYTF. The CDR3 DNA follows: TGTGCCAGCAGTTTATCGAGGGGGAACTATGGCTACACCTTC.

This chain joins TRBV30 and TRBJ1-1; a weak D match, TRBD1 (5 bases). The CDR3 has 13 residues. Germline V gives CDR1 GTSNPN, CDR2 SVGIG (reference sequence). V lost 1 base and J 8 bases, leaving 14 bases between the germline ends. The CDR3, as DNA: TGTGCCTGGAGTGGTAGTGGGGGGGAAGAAGCTTTCTTT. Protein sequence: CAWSGSGGEEAFF. Combining the CDR3 with reference TRBV30 and TRBJ1-1 gives the whole variable domain SQTIHQWPATLVQPVGSPLSLECTVEGTSNPNLYWYRQAAGRGLQLLFYSVGIGQISSEVPQNLSASRPQDRQFILSSKKLLLSDSGFYLCAWSGSGGEEAFFGQGTRLTVV.

The CDR3 region has the DNA TGTGCCAGCAGCTTAGACGAGAATGAGCAGTTCTTC. As protein: CASSLDENEQFF. The chain combines TRBV11-3 with TRBJ2-1, with D uncertain. The length of the CDR3 is 12 residues. Trimming left V 0 bases short and J 7 bases short, with 4 bases between. The germline V gene has CDR1 SGHNT and CDR2 YENEEA.